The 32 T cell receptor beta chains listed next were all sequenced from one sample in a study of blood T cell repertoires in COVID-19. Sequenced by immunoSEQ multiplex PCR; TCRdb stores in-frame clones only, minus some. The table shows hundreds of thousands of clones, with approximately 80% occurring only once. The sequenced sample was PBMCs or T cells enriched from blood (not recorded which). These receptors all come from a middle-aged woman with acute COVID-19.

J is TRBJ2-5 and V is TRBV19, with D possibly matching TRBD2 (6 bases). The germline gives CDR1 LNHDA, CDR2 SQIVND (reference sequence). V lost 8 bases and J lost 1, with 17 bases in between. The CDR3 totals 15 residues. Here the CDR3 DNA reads TGTGCCAGTTCGCAGACTAGAACTATCCAAGAGACCCAGTACTTC. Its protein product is CASSQTRTIQETQYF.

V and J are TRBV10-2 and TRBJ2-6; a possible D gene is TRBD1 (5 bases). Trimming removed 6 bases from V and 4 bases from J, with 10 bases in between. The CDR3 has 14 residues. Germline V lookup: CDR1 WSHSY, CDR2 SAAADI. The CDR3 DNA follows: TGCGCCAGCAGACAGGCTTCAGGGGCCAACGTCCTGACTTTC. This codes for CASRQASGANVLTF.

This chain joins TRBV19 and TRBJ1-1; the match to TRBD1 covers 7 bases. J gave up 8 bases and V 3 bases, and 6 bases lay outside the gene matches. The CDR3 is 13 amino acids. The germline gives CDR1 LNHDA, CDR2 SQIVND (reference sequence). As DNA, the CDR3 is TGTGCCAGTAGTATTAAGACAGGGCAAGAAGCTTTCTTT. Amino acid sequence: CASSIKTGQEAFF. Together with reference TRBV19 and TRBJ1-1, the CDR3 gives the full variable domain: DGGITQSPKYLFRKEGQNVTLSCEQNLNHDAMYWYRQDPGQGLRLIYYSQIVNDFQKGDIAEGYSVSREKKESFPLTVTSAQKNPTAFYLCASSIKTGQEAFFGQGTRLTVV.

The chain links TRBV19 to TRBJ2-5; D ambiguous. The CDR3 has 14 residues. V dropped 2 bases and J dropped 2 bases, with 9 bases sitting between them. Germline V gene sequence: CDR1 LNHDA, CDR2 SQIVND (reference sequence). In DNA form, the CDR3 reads TGTGCCAGTAGTATAAGAACACTACAAGAGACCCAGTACTTC. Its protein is CASSIRTLQETQYF.

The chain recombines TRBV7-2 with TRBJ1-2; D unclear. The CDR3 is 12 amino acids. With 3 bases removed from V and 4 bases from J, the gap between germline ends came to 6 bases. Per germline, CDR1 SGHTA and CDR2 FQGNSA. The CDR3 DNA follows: TGTGCCAGCAGCTTCCCCGGCTATGGCTACACCTTC. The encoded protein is CASSFPGYGYTF.

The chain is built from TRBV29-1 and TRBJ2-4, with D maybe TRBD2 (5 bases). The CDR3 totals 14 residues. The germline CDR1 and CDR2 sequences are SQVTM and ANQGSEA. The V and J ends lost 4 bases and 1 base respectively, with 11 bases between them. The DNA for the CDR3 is TGCAGCGTTGTCTCTGGAGGCGCCAAAAACATTCAGTACTTC. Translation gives CSVVSGGAKNIQYF.

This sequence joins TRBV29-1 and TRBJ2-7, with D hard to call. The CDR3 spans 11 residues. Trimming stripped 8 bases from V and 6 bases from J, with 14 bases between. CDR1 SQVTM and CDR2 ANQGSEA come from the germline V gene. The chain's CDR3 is CSYTISGEQYF. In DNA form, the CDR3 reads TGCAGCTATACGATTTCAGGCGAGCAGTACTTC.

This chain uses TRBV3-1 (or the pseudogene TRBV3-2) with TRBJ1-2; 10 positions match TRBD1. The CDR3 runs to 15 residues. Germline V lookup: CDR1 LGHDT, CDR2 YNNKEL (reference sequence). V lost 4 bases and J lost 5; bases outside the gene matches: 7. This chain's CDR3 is CASSPRTGGRYGYTF. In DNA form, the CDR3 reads TGTGCCAGCAGCCCCCGGACAGGGGGGAGGTATGGCTACACCTTC.

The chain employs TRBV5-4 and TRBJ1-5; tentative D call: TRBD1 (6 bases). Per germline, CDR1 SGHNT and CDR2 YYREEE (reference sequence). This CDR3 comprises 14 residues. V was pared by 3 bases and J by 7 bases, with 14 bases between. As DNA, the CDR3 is TGTGCCAGCAGCTCAATGGGGGCTGGCCAGCCCCAGCATTTT. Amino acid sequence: CASSSMGAGQPQHF.

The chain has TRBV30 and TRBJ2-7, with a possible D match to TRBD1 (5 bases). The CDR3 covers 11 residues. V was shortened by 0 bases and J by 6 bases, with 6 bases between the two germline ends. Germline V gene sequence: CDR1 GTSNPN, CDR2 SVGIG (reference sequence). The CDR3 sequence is CAWSVQVEQYF. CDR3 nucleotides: TGTGCCTGGAGTGTACAGGTCGAGCAGTACTTC.

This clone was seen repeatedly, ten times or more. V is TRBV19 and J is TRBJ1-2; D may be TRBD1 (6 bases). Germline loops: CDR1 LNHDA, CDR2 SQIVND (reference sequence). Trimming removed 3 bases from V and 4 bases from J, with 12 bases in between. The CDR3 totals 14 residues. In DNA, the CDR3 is TGTGCCAGTAGTATGCACAGGGAGACCTATGGCTACACCTTC. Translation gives CASSMHRETYGYTF.

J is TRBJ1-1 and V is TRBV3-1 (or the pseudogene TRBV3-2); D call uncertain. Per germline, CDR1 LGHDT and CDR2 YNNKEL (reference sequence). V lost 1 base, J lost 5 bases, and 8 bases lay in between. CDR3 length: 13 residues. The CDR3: CASSQGAQTEAFF. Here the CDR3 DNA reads TGTGCCAGCAGCCAAGGTGCACAGACTGAAGCTTTCTTT.

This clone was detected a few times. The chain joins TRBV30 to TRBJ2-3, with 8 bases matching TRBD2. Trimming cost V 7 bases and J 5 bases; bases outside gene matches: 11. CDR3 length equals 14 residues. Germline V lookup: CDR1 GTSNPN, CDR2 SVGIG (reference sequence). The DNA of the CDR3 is TGTGCCTTCTCCTTAACTAGCGGTTTAGATACGCAGTATTTT. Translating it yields CAFSLTSGLDTQYF.

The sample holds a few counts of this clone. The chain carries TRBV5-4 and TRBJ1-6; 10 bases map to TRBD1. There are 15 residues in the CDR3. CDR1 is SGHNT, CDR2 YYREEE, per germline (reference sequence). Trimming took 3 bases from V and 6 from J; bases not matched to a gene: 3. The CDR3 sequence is CASSWDRGPNSPLHF. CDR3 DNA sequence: TGTGCCAGCAGCTGGGACAGGGGCCCTAATTCACCCCTCCACTTT.

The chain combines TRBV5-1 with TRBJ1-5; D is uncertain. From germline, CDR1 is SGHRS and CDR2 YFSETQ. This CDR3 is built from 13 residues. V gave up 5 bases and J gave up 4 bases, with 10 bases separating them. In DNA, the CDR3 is TGCGCCAGCAGTGAGCATGGTAATCAGCCCCAGCATTTT. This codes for CASSEHGNQPQHF.

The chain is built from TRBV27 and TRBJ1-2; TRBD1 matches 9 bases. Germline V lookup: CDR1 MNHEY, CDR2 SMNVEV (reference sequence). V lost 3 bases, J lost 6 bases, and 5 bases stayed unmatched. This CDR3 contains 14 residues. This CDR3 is CASSFTGGINGYTF. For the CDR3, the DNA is TGTGCCAGCAGTTTCACAGGGGGCATAAATGGCTACACCTTC.

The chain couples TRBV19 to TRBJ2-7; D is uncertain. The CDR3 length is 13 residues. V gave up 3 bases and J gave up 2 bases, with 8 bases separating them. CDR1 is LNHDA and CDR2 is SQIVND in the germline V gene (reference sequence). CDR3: CASSIRRTYEQYF. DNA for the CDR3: TGTGCCAGTAGTATTCGGCGGACCTACGAGCAGTACTTC.

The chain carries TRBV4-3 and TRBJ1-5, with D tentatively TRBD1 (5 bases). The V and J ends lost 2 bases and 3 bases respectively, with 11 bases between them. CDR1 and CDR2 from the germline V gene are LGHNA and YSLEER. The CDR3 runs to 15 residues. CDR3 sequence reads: CASSQQTVSNQPQHF. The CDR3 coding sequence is TGCGCCAGCAGCCAACAGACAGTTTCCAATCAGCCCCAGCATTTT.

Written as DNA, the CDR3 is TGTGCCAGCAGCTTAGAGGGGGACGAGCAGTACTTC. This sequence encodes CASSLEGDEQYF. The chain recombines TRBV7-2 with TRBJ2-7; TRBD1 might be the D (6 bases). The V gene lost 1 base and the J gene lost 5 bases, with 6 bases spanning the gap. Looked up from germline, CDR1 is SGHTA and CDR2 is FQGNSA. The CDR3 length is 12 residues.

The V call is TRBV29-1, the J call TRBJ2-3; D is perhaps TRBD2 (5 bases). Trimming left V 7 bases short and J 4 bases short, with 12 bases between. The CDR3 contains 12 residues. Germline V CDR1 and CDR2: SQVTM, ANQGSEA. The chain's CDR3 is CSAERAADTQYF. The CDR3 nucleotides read TGCAGCGCCGAGAGGGCCGCAGATACGCAGTATTTT.

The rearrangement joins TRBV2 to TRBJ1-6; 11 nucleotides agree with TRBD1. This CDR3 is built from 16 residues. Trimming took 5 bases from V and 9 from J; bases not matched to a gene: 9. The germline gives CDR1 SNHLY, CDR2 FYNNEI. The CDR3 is CASSRTGTGGRSPLHF. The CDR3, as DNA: TGTGCCAGCAGTCGGACCGGGACAGGGGGACGTTCACCCCTCCACTTT.

The CDR3, as DNA: TGTGCCAGTAATTGGGGGGAAGGGCTCGGGCCCCAGCATTTT. It encodes CASNWGEGLGPQHF. This rearrangement joins TRBV19 to TRBJ1-5, with D possibly being TRBD1 (5 bases). The CDR3 runs to 14 residues. With 7 bases removed from V and 9 bases from J, the gap between germline ends came to 19 bases. The germline gives CDR1 LNHDA, CDR2 SQIVND (reference sequence).

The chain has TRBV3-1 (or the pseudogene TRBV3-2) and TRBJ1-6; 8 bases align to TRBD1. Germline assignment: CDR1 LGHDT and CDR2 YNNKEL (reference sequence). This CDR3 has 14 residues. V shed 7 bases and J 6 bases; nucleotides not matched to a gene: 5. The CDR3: CASKSGGGNSPLHF. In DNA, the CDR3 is TGTGCCAGCAAATCAGGGGGCGGTAATTCACCCCTCCACTTT.

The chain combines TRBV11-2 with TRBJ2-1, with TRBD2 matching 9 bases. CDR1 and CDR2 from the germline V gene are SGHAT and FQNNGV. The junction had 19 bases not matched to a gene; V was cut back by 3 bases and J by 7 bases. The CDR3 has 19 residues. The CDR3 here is CASSFERQPTSGQRNEQFF. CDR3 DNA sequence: TGTGCCAGCAGCTTCGAGAGACAACCGACTAGCGGTCAGAGGAATGAGCAGTTCTTC.

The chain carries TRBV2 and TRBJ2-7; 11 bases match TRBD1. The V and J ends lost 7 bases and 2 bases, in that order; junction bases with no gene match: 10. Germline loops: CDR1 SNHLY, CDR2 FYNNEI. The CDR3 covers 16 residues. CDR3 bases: TGTGCCAGCACCCCCATCCGGGGACAGGGGGCCTACGAGCAGTACTTC. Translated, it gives CASTPIRGQGAYEQYF.

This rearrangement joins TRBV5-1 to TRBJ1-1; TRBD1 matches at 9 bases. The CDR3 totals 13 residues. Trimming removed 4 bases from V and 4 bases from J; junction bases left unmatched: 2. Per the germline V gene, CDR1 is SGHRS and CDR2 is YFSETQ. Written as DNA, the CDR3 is TGCGCCAGCAGCCCGGGACAGGGCACTGAAGCTTTCTTT. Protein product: CASSPGQGTEAFF.

This CDR3 is CASSPSSGTGPNQPQHF. The CDR3 region has the DNA TGTGCCAGCAGCCCGAGCTCGGGGACAGGTCCCAATCAGCCCCAGCATTTT. This rearrangement joins TRBV11-2 to TRBJ1-5, with TRBD1 identical over 8 bases. The CDR3 is 17 residues long. Germline CDR1 is SGHAT and CDR2 is FQNNGV. V shed 5 bases, J shed 3 bases, and the junction held 12 bases outside the gene matches.

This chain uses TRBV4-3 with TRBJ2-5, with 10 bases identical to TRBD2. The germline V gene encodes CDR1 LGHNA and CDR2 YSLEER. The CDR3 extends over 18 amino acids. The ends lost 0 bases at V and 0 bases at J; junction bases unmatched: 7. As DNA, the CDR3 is TGCGCCAGCAGCCAAGAGGCGATACTAGCGGGGTACCAAGAGACCCAGTACTTC. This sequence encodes CASSQEAILAGYQETQYF.

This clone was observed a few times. CDR3 nucleotides: TGTGCCAGCAGGGATCCCCTAGCGGGGGCCTCCTACAATGAGCAGTTCTTC. It translates to CASRDPLAGASYNEQFF. V usage is TRBV7-2 and J usage is TRBJ2-1; TRBD2 aligns across 10 bases. The CDR3 totals 17 residues. CDR1 and CDR2 from the germline V gene are SGHTA and FQGNSA. Losses at the gene ends were 6 bases for V and 0 bases for J; bases not matched to a gene: 8.

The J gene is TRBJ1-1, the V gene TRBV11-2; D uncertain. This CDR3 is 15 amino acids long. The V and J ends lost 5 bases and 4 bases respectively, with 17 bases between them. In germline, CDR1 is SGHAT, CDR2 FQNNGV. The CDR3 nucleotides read TGTGCCAGCAGCCACCTCGGCAGAGGCGGCACTGAAGCTTTCTTT. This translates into CASSHLGRGGTEAFF.

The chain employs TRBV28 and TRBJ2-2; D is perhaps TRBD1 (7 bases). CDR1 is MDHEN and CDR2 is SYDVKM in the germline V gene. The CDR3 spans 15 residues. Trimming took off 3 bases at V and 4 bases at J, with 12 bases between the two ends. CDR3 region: CASSFGQGGTGELFF. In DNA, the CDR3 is TGTGCCAGCAGTTTTGGGCAGGGGGGCACCGGGGAGCTGTTTTTT. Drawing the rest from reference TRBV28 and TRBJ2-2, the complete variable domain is DVKVTQSSRYLVKRTGEKVFLECVQDMDHENMFWYRQDPGLGLRLIYFSYDVKMKEKGDIPEGYSVSREKKERFSLILESASTNQTSMYLCASSFGQGGTGELFFGEGSRLTVL.

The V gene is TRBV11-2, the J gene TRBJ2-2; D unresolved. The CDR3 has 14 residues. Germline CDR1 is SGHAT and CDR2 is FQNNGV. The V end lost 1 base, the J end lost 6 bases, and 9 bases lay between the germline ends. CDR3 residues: CASSLVPFPGELFF. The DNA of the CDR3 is TGTGCCAGCAGCTTAGTCCCGTTCCCCGGGGAGCTGTTTTTT.